What follows is one T cell receptor (beta chain) and its context. The sample holds one count of this clone. Its antigen target is currently unknown. Within one base of it there is no much larger clone, and no base qualities were kept. Using the deep immunoSEQ assay, multiplex PCR amplified TCR CDR3 regions from genomic DNA. Extracted genomic DNA from each cell subset was spread evenly across all wells of several immunoSEQ 96-well plates, with each plate serving as a replicate. For sorted subsets, approximately 0.2 ug of genomic DNA, equivalent to 25,000 to 35,000 T cell genomes, went into each replicate PCR. Purified libraries were quantified with a Qubit 3.0 fluorometer, sized on a Bioanalyzer 2100, and re-quantified with the KAPA Library Quantification kit. Each immunoSEQ 96-well plate was sequenced on its own single-read 150-cycle Illumina NextSeq 550 flow cell. As for the authors' bioinformatics: The immunoSEQ output contained only junctional sequences without quality scores, so filtering could not match that applied to full-length reads. To assign V/J genes and CDR3, sequences were annotated using PyIR, a Python wrapper for IgBLAST v1.9, with IMGT germline references. Any read was removed if the V/J assignment was weak (E-value above 1e-6), the CDR3 was missing, or the read contained stop codons, out-of-frame junctions, or ambiguous translated residues. V3J clonotypes were defined by identical inferred V gene, J gene, and CDR3 amino acid sequence. Percentage overlap between repertoires was computed as shared unique clonotypes divided by the size of the smaller repertoire. Repertoire richness was assessed with RTK rarefaction, the Chao1 estimator, and Recon v2.1 estimates of unobserved clonotypes. For all TCRbeta clonotypes obtained by the gDNA method from a few donors, generation probabilities were computed with OLGA. As stored in TCRdb, this immuneACCESS dataset retains in-frame rearrangements with V and J assigned. A fraction of the clones does not appear; measured against another copy, unresolved V genes explain less than half of the discrepancy, and the remainder lacks a known reason. V and J calls and clone size are as listed in that table; D and trimming were resolved from the DNA. For this sample the table gives 760,000 or so clones, of which approximately 97% were detected only once. The ten largest clones take up about 0.25% of the sample.

CD8 naive samples consisted of CD45RO-negative cells that were positively selected for CCR7, yielding a CD45RA+CCR7+ population without TemRA cells. The donors were healthy, HIV-negative adults who had no recently reported acute infections or vaccinations. Every donor was a Caucasian adult living in Nashville, Tennessee, USA. After blood collection by leukapheresis, PBMCs were isolated using Ficoll-Histopaque density gradient centrifugation and then cryopreserved in the vapor phase of liquid nitrogen. Analytical flow cytometry was used to check the purity and quantity of every magnetically sorted T cell population. Genomic DNA was isolated from every sorted fraction and measured by UV absorbance on a Nanodrop 2000c. The sample comes from a study of shared clonotypes between healthy human individuals (dated by TCRdb to the early 2020s). Looking at the study overall: The cohort included a few men and a couple of women between 18 and 49 years of age. For each donor, CD4 naive and CD4 memory were each run on three plates, CD8 naive on two plates, and CD8 memory on one plate. To estimate repertoire size and how much clonotype sharing occurs between individuals, the study deeply sequenced the blood TCR repertoires of about 5 healthy adults. To increase sequencing depth and limit assay-specific biases, TCR repertoire library preparation and sequencing were carried out by different laboratories using diverse techniques. Per donor, leukapheresis produced somewhere between about 0.9 and 9 billion PBMCs.

The CDR3 covers 14 residues, taking in both the cysteine and the phenylalanine. Just CDR3 DNA is preserved here, 42 bases in frame from base 1. Relative to germline, V is 4 bases shorter and J is 11 bases shorter, with 20 bases between their ends. The germline V gene (reference sequence) gives CDR1 as SEHNR and CDR2 as FQNEAQ. The research as a whole found: The small number of donors limited the genetic and exposure-history diversity represented. Pairwise subsampling indicated that sequencing depth was expected to affect the degree of clonotype sharing among donors. Compared with non-shared clonotypes, clonotypes shared by all four sorted-subset donors had higher generation probabilities. Estimated clonotype richness was generally larger for naive than for memory subsets. Rarefaction of sorted-subset datasets indicated incomplete sequencing despite the large sequencing depth. Approximately 4.8% of naive CD4, 3.5% of naive CD8, around 2.3% of memory CD4, and less than 0.45% of memory CD8 clonotypes were shared across several donors. Only blood was sampled, and tissue TCR repertoires likely differ from those in blood.

Material: naive CD8+ T cells sorted from blood. Read against the paper, the sample's cell subset or site label means: CD45RA+CCR7+. The sequence links TRBV7-9 to TRBJ1-1, with TRBD1 perhaps the D gene, on 5 matching bases. The receptor's source is a man aged 25 to 45 in good health. The CDR3 protein sequence reads: CASSYSGTQNQAFF. The bases are TGTGCCAGCAGCTATAGTGGGACCCAGAATCAGGCTTTCTTT.